This TCR beta chain was captured by sequencing in a study of cytomegalovirus exposure and HLA in healthy donors. In the case of this clone: Its target is not known.

Regarding donors, all were healthy bone marrow donors. General study results and limits: An ancestry cluster, one associated with Asian ancestry, reportedly showed fewer N-insertions than the approximately 700-donor mean in a later analysis.

Trimming cost V 2 bases and J 4 bases, with 15 bases left between them. The CDR3 consists of 15 residues. The germline V gene encodes CDR1 SGDLS and CDR2 YYNGEE. The PCR ran on 60 Vbeta and 13 Jbeta primers. Clones were read by immunoSEQ multiplex PCR, and TCRdb kept only the in-frame ones, dropping some. Its table records approximately 45,000 clones. V gene TRBV9 combines with J gene TRBJ2-5; perhaps TRBD1 as D (8 bases). The specimen sequenced was PBMCs. This receptor was taken from a woman between 40 and 55 years old in good health and CMV-seronegative. The CDR3 nucleotides read TGTGCCAGCAGCGTCCAGGACAGGGAGGGAGAGACCCAGTACTTC. Translation gives CASSVQDREGETQYF.